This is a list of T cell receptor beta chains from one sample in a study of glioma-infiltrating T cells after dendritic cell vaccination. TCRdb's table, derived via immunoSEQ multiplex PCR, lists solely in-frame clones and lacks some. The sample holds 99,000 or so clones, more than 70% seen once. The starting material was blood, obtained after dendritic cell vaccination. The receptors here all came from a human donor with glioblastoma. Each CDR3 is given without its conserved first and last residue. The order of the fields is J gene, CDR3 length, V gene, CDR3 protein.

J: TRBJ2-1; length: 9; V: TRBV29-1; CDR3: SGLVVAEQF
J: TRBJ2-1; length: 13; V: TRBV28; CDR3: ASRLGGLLINEQF
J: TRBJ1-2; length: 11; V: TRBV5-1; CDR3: ASSGGTGRGYT
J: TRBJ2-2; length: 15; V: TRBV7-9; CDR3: ASSSVRLAGPTGELF
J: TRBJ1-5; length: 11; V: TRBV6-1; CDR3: ASSDVGNQPQH
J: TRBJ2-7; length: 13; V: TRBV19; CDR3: ASSILAGETYEQY
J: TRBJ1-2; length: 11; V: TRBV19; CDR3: ASKGQLTQGYT
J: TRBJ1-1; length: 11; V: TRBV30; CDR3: AWDLTGDTEAF
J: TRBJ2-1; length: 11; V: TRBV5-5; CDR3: ASSPVTGGEQF
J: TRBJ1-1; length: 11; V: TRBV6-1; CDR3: ASSLEGWTEAF
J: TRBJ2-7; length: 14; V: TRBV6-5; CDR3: ASSYSGLAGRYEQY
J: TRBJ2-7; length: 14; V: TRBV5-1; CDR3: ASSYPAGLPSYEQY
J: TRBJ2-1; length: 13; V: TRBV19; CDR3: ASQIAGSSYNEQF
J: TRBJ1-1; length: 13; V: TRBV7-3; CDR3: ASSLTGGGLTEAF
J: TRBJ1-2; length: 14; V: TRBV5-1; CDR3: ASSLVAGVGSYGYT
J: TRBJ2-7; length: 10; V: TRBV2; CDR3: ASSEASYEQY
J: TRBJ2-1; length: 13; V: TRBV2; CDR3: ASSLTSGANNEQF
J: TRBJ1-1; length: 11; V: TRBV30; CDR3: AWSRGGRTEAF
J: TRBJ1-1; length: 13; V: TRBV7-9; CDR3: ASSLGTGGNTEAF
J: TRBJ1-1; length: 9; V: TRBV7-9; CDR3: ASSLPGEAF
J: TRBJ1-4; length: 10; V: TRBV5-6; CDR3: ASSLESEKLF
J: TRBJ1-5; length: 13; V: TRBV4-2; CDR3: ASSPSGTGEQPQH
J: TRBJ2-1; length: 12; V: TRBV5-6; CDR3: ASSWGGAGNEQF
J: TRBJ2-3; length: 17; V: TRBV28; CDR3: ASSYPRTSGSSGTDTQY
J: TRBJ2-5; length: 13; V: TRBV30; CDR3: AWSPLSGRPETQY
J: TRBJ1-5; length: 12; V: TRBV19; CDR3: ASSFRDFNQPQH
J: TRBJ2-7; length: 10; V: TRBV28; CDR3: ASADRAYEQY
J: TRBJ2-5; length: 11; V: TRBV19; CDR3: ASSSVSQETQY
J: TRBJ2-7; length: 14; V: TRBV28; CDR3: ASSGTGNRVSYEQY
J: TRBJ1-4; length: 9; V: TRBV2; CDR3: ASSYREKLF
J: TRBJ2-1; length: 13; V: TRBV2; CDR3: ASSDDRGISNEQF
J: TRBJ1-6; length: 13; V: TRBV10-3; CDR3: AISVGPGDNSPLH
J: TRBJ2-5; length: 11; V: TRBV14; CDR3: ASSQDPHSTQY
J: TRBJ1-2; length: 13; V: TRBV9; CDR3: ASSVDPTGSGGYT
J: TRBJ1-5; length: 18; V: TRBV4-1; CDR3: ASSQGPGQAIGYSNQPQH
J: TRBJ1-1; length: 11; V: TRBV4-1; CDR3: ASLGDLNTEAF
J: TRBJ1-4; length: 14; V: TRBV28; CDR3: ASSFGGQWFNEKLF
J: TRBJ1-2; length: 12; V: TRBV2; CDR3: ASRADTGAGGYT
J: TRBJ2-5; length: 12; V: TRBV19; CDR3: ATRTSGRGETQY
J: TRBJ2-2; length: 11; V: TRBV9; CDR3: ASSVDRTGELF